This T cell receptor beta chain was obtained from a study of regulatory T cells in long-lasting Graves disease. General study results and limits: Public clonotype sharing was higher in persistent than newly diagnosed patients.

The CDR3 totals 15 residues. The ends were cut back, 0 bases at V and 2 bases at J, with 11 bases in the middle. The germline V gene has CDR1 MNHEY and CDR2 SMNVEV (reference sequence). Noted time point: persistent/refractory GD, antithyroid drugs over 5 years with positive TRAb. PBMCs were the source of the RNA used for TCR sequencing. This clonotype has a count of ten or more. Antigen specificity is unknown. Arm-PCR of CDR3 regions and iRepertoire HTBI primers were used to build TCR beta libraries. Each CDR3 protein is one row after TCRdb ran MiXCR on the multiplex PCR reads. The table records under 350,000 distinct CDR3 sequences, 22% of them present only once.

V is TRBV27 and J is TRBJ2-7; D remains unclear. This sequence was found in a female donor with Graves disease. The sequencing used peripheral blood mononuclear cells (PBMCs), collected when the disease was refractory, from a patient treated with antithyroid drugs. For the CDR3, the DNA is TGTGCCAGCAGTTTATCTGGGCTAGGGACCTACGAGCAGTACTTC. Translating it yields CASSLSGLGTYEQYF.